The sample holds a few counts of the clone carrying this T cell receptor (beta chain). Here immunoSEQ multiplex PCR was the method, and the copy in TCRdb shows in-frame clones only, minus some. The sample records about 48,000 clones, around 90% being singletons. The sample originates from a study of T cell changes during pregnancy in multiple sclerosis. CDR3 length: 13 residues. In germline, CDR1 is SGHTA, CDR2 FQGNSA. V was trimmed by 0 bases and J by 7 bases, leaving 7 bases between them. The chain joins TRBV7-2 to TRBJ2-1; no definite D call. The specimen was CD4+ T cells from peripheral blood mononuclear cells, collected in the second trimester of pregnancy. The clonotype was recovered from a female donor with multiple sclerosis, enrolled in a pregnancy study. CDR3 loop: CASSLAGFNEQFF. CDR3 coding DNA: TGTGCCAGCAGCTTAGCGGGCTTTAATGAGCAGTTCTTC.